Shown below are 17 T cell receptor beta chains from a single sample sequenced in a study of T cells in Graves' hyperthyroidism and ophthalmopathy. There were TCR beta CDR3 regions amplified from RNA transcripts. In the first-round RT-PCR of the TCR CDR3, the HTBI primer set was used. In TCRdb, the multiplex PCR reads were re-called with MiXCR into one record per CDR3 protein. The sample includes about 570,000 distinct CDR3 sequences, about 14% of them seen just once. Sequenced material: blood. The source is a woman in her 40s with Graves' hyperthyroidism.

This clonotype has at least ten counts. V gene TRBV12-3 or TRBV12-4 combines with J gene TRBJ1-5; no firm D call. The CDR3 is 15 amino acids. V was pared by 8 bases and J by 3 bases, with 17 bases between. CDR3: CASLTWAQFNQPQHF. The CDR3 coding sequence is TGTGCCAGCCTAACGTGGGCACAGTTCAATCAGCCCCAGCATTTT.

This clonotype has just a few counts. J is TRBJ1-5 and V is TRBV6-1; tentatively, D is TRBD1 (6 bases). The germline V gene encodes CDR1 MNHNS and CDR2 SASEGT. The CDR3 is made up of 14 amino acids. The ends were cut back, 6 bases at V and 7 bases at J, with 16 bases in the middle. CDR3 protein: CASRGAGSYQPQHF. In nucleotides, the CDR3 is TGTGCCAGCAGGGGGGCAGGGTCGTACCAGCCCCAGCATTTT.

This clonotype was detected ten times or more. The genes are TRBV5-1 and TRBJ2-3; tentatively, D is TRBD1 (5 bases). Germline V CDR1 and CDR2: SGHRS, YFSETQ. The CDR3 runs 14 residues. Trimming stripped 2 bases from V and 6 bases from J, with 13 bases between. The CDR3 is CASSFDSRRDTQYF. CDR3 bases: TGCGCCAGCAGCTTTGACAGCAGACGGGATACGCAGTATTTT.

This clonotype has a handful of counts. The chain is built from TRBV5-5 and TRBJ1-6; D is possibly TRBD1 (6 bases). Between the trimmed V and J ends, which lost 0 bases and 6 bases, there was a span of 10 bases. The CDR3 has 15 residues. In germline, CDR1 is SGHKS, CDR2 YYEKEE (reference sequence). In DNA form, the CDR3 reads TGTGCCAGCAGCTTGGGCACAGGGTTTAATTCACCCCTCCACTTT. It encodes CASSLGTGFNSPLHF.

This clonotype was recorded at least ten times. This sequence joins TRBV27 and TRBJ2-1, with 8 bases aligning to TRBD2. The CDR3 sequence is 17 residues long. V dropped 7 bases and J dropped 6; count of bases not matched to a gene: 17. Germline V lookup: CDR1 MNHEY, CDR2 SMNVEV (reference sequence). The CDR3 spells CASNHYPPGLVVNEQFF. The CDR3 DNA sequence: TGTGCCAGCAACCACTATCCTCCGGGACTAGTGGTCAATGAGCAGTTCTTC.

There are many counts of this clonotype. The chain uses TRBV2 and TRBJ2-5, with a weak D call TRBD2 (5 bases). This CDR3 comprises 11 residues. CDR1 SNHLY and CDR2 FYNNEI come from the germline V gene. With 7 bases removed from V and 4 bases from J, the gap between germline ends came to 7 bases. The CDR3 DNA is TGTGCCAGCACCAGCGGAGAGACCCAGTACTTC. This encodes CASTSGETQYF. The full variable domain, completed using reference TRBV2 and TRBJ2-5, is EPEVTQTPSHQVTQMGQEVILRCVPISNHLYFYWYRQILGQKVEFLVSFYNNEISEKSEIFDDQFSVERPDGSNFTLKIRSTKLEDSAMYFCASTSGETQYFGPGTRLLVL.

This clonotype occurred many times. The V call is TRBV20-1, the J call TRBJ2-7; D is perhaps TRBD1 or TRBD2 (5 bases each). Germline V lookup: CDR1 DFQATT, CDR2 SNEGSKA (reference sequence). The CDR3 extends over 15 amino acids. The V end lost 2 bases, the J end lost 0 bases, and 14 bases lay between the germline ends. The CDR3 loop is CSARRDGFSSYEQYF. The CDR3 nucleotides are TGCAGTGCTAGACGGGACGGCTTTAGCTCCTACGAGCAGTACTTC.

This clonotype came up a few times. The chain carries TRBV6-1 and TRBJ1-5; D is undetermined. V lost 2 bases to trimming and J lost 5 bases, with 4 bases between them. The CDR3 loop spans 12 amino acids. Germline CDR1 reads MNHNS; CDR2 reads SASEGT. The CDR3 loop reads CASSENDQPQHF. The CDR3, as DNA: TGTGCCAGCAGTGAAAACGATCAGCCCCAGCATTTT.

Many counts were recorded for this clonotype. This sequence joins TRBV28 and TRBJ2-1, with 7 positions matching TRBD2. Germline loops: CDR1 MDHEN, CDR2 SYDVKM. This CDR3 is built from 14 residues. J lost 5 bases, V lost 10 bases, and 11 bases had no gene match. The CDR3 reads CATYEVAGNNEQFF. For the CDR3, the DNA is TGTGCCACCTACGAGGTAGCGGGCAACAATGAGCAGTTCTTC.

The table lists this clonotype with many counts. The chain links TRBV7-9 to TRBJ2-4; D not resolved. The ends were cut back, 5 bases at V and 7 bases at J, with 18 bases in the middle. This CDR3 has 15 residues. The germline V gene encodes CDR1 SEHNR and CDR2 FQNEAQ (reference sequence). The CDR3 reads CASSAPAQYGNIQYF. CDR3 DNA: TGTGCCAGCAGCGCGCCGGCGCAGTACGGCAACATTCAGTACTTC. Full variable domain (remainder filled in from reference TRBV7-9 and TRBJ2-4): DTGVSQNPRHKITKRGQNVTFRCDPISEHNRLYWYRQTLGQGPEFLTYFQNEAQLEKSRLLSDRFSAERPKGSFSTLEIQRTEQGDSAMYLCASSAPAQYGNIQYFGAGTRLSVL.

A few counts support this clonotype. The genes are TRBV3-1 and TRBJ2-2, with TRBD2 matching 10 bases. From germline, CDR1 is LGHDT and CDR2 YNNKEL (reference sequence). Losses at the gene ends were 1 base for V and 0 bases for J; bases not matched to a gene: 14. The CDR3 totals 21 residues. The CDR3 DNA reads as TGTGCCAGCAGCCAAGTAATACTAGCGGGACCTGGAAACGCGAACACCGGGGAGCTGTTTTTT. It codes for CASSQVILAGPGNANTGELFF.

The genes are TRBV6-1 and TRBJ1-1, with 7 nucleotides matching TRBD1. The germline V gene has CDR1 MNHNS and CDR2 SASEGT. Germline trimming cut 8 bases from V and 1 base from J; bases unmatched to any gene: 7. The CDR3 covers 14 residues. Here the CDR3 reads CASGNRGTNTEAFF. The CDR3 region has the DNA TGTGCCAGCGGTAACAGGGGCACGAACACTGAAGCTTTCTTT.

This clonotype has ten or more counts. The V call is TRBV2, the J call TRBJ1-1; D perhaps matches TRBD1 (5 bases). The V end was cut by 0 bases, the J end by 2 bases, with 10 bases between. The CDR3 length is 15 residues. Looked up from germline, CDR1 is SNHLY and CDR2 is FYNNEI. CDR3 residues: CASSEAAGGNTEAFF. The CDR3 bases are TGTGCCAGCAGTGAAGCGGCGGGGGGAAACACTGAAGCTTTCTTT.

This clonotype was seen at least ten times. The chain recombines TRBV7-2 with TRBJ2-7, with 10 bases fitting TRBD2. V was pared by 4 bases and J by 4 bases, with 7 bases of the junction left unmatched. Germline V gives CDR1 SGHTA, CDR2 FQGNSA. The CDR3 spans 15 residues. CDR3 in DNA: TGTGCCAGCAGCTCCAGCGGGAGGGCCAATTACGAGCAGTACTTC. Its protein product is CASSSSGRANYEQYF. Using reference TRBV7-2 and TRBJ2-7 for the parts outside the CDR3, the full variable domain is GAGVSQSPSNKVTEKGKDVELRCDPISGHTALYWYRQSLGQGLEFLIYFQGNSAPDKSGLPSDRFSAERTGGSVSTLTIQRTQQEDSAVYLCASSSSGRANYEQYFGPGTRLTVT.

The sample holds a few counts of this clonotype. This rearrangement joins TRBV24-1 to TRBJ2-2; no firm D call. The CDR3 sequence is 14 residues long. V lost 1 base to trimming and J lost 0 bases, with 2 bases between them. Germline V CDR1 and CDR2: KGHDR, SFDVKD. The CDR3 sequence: CATSDFTNTGELFF. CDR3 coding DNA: TGTGCCACCAGTGATTTCACGAACACCGGGGAGCTGTTTTTT.

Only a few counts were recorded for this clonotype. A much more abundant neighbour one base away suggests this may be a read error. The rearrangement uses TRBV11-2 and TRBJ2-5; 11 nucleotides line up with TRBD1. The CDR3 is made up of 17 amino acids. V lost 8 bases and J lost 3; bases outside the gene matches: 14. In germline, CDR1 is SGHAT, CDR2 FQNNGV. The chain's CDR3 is CASGPFSGTGGKETQYF. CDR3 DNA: TGTGCCAGCGGCCCCTTCTCCGGGACAGGGGGAAAAGAGACCCAGTACTTC. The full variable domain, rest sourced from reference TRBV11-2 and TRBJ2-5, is EAGVAQSPRYKIIEKRQSVAFWCNPISGHATLYWYQQILGQGPKLLIQFQNNGVVDDSQLPKDRFSAERLKGVDSTLKIQPAKLEDSAVYLCASGPFSGTGGKETQYFGPGTRLLVL.

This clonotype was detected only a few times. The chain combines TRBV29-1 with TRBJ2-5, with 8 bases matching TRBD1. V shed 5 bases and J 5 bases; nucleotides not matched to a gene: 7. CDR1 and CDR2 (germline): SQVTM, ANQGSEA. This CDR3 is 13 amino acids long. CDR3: CSVYDRGMETQYF. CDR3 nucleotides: TGCAGCGTTTACGACAGGGGAATGGAGACCCAGTACTTC.